Below are 17 T cell receptor beta chains sequenced from a single sample in a study of blood T cell repertoires in COVID-19. The method was immunoSEQ multiplex PCR; TCRdb's version includes in-frame clones alone and lacks a portion of them. The sample lists approximately 270,000 clones, just under 90% occurring once. The sample consisted of PBMCs or T cells enriched from blood (not recorded which). The receptors come from a young woman with acute COVID-19.

The rearrangement joins TRBV27 to TRBJ2-7; TRBD1 aligns across 7 bases. The CDR3 is made up of 17 amino acids. Germline V CDR1 and CDR2: MNHEY, SMNVEV (reference sequence). J was trimmed by 3 bases and V by 4 bases; bases with no gene match: 15. The CDR3 protein is CASSSFRGSDSLYEQYF. The CDR3 nucleotides are TGTGCCAGCAGTTCCTTCAGGGGGAGCGACTCTCTCTACGAGCAGTACTTC.

The gene calls are TRBV30 and TRBJ2-1; D unclear. This CDR3 has 14 amino acids. Trimming left V 0 bases short and J 3 bases short, with 9 bases between. Germline loops: CDR1 GTSNPN, CDR2 SVGIG (reference sequence). The CDR3: CAWSVAPGYNEQFF. CDR3 coding DNA: TGTGCCTGGAGTGTAGCTCCTGGCTACAATGAGCAGTTCTTC.

The chain has TRBV28 and TRBJ2-1; TRBD2 agrees at 10 bases. Germline lookup yields CDR1 MDHEN and CDR2 SYDVKM. This CDR3 is 18 amino acids long. After removal of 4 bases from V and 5 bases from J, the junction contained 14 bases not matched to a gene. The CDR3 bases are TGTGCCAGCAGTTCTGTAGCCTTTCGACTAGCGGGCAACAATGAGCAGTTCTTC. Translating gives CASSSVAFRLAGNNEQFF.

The rearrangement uses TRBV5-1 and TRBJ2-3; 8 bases line up with TRBD2. The germline V gene encodes CDR1 SGHRS and CDR2 YFSETQ. With 4 bases clipped from V and 0 bases from J, the junction kept 7 bases outside the gene matches. The CDR3 covers 16 residues. The CDR3 DNA follows: TGCGCCAGCAGCCCGAAGACTAGCGTGAGCACAGATACGCAGTATTTT. Amino acid sequence: CASSPKTSVSTDTQYF.

This sequence joins TRBV7-2 and TRBJ1-1; unclear D gene. The CDR3 runs to 14 residues. The germline V gene has CDR1 SGHTA and CDR2 FQGNSA. V was pared by 3 bases and J by 1 base, with 9 bases between. DNA of the CDR3: TGTGCCAGCAGCTTTCCAGATGGGAACACTGAAGCTTTCTTT. It is translated as CASSFPDGNTEAFF.

V gene TRBV28 combines with J gene TRBJ1-1, with TRBD1 matching over 7 bases. V was pared by 6 bases and J by 1 base, with 11 bases of the junction left unmatched. The germline gives CDR1 MDHEN, CDR2 SYDVKM. The CDR3 length is 16 residues. The CDR3 protein is CASSLFARTGNTEAFF. DNA for the CDR3: TGTGCCAGCAGCCTATTTGCTAGGACAGGGAACACTGAAGCTTTCTTT.

The chain employs TRBV24-1 and TRBJ2-1, with TRBD2 as a possible D gene (6 bases). The CDR3 totals 14 residues. V shed 4 bases and J shed 0 bases, with 6 bases lying between them. Germline values: CDR1 KGHDR, CDR2 SFDVKD. The CDR3 spells CATSDGSSYNEQFF. The CDR3 DNA reads TGTGCCACCAGTGACGGGAGCTCCTACAATGAGCAGTTCTTC.

This chain links TRBV3-1 (or the pseudogene TRBV3-2) with TRBJ1-5; D might be TRBD1 (6 bases). Germline V gene data show CDR1 as LGHDT and CDR2 as YNNKEL (reference sequence). There are 19 residues in the CDR3. V gave up 3 bases and J gave up 0 bases, with 21 bases separating them. The CDR3 region has the DNA TGTGCCAGCAGCCAGGGGCCCGGCAGGGGCCCTTATAGCAATCAGCCCCAGCATTTT. Protein: CASSQGPGRGPYSNQPQHF.

This clone was observed once. CDR3 sequence (DNA): TGTGCCAGCAGTTTTTCGGGTTACTATGGCTACACCTTC. Amino acids: CASSFSGYYGYTF. V is TRBV28 and J is TRBJ1-2; D unclear. Germline CDR1 MDHEN, CDR2 SYDVKM. The CDR3 has 13 residues. The V and J ends lost 3 bases and 3 bases respectively, with 8 bases between them.

As for this clone: Germline is not matched at one junction end, which may reflect a read error. V usage is TRBV29-1 and J usage is TRBJ1-2; D remains ambiguous. The germline V gene encodes CDR1 SQVTM and CDR2 ANQGSEA. CDR3 length: 11 residues. The CDR3 reads CSKSRSPGTNF. CDR3 bases: TGCAGCAAATCTCGGTCCCCGGGAACGAATTTC.

The genes are TRBV30 and TRBJ1-4, with no clear D. Germline-derived CDR1 and CDR2 are GTSNPN and SVGIG (reference sequence). V gave up 0 bases and J gave up 4 bases, with 9 bases separating them. CDR3 length: 14 residues. The CDR3: CAWSVGGNNEKLFF. The CDR3, as DNA: TGTGCCTGGAGTGTTGGCGGGAATAATGAAAAACTGTTTTTT.

This clone showed up just a few times. This chain connects TRBV19 to TRBJ1-1; D perhaps matches TRBD1 (6 bases). V shed 2 bases and J shed 6 bases, with 10 bases lying between them. The CDR3 extends over 13 amino acids. Germline CDR1 and CDR2: LNHDA and SQIVND (reference sequence). The DNA for the CDR3 is TGTGCCAGTAGTATAACAGGGACCCCTGAAGCTTTCTTT. It is translated as CASSITGTPEAFF.

The chain joins TRBV28 to TRBJ1-5, with a weak D call TRBD1 (5 bases). CDR3 length: 13 residues. CDR1 and CDR2 (germline): MDHEN, SYDVKM. V shed 10 bases and J shed 1 base, with 11 bases lying between them. CDR3 nucleotide sequence: TGTGCCACCAGAGGGGCCAGCAATCAGCCCCAGCATTTT. This translates into CATRGASNQPQHF.

The chain couples TRBV9 to TRBJ2-7, with 11 bases lining up with TRBD1. CDR1 and CDR2 (germline): SGDLS, YYNGEE. V lost 0 bases to trimming and J lost 4 bases; unmatched junction nucleotides: 9. The CDR3 sequence is 17 residues long. The CDR3 is CASSVEATGQGVYEQYF. The CDR3 nucleotides read TGTGCCAGCAGCGTAGAGGCGACGGGACAGGGGGTTTACGAGCAGTACTTC.

The chain carries TRBV5-1 and TRBJ2-2; D might be TRBD2 (6 bases). This CDR3 spans 14 amino acids. Germline CDR1 reads SGHRS; CDR2 reads YFSETQ. V lost 4 bases, J lost 6 bases, and 13 bases lay in between. The chain's CDR3 is CASSDTTSSGELFF. CDR3 in DNA: TGCGCCAGCAGCGATACCACTAGCTCCGGGGAGCTGTTTTTT.

The genes are TRBV5-1 and TRBJ2-7; 10 bases map to TRBD2. There are 15 residues in the CDR3. Germline assignment: CDR1 SGHRS and CDR2 YFSETQ. The ends lost 0 bases at V and 5 bases at J; junction bases unmatched: 5. Written as DNA, the CDR3 is TGCGCCAGCAGCTTGGGGCTAGCGGGAGAAGACGAGCAGTACTTC. It encodes CASSLGLAGEDEQYF.

The CDR3 DNA is TGCAGCGTTCAATGGGGGGTGGACACTGAAGCTTTCTTT. Encoded protein: CSVQWGVDTEAFF. The genes are TRBV29-1 and TRBJ1-1; D is possibly TRBD1 (5 bases). V was trimmed by 5 bases and J by 3 bases, leaving 13 bases between them. This CDR3 is 13 amino acids long. CDR1 and CDR2 from the germline V gene are SQVTM and ANQGSEA.